The 9 T cell receptor beta chains below all came from one sample that was sequenced in a study of metastatic and nonmetastatic thyroid tumors. MiXCR reprocessed the PCR reads for TCRdb. The table includes 30,000 or so clones, approximately 7.4% detected once. All patients were treatment-naive before thyroid surgery. The sequenced material came from blood. These TCRs come from a female donor with papillary thyroid cancer or a benign thyroid nodule (not recorded which). Some clones in this sample may be carry-over from other donors' samples.

At least ten counts were recorded for this clone. The chain has TRBV15 and TRBJ1-3, with D possibly being TRBD1 (5 bases). Germline CDR1 reads LNHNV; CDR2 reads YYDKDF (reference sequence). Trimming cost V 0 bases and J 4 bases, with 10 bases left between them. The CDR3 loop spans 15 amino acids. CDR3 nucleotides: TGTGCCACCAGCAGAGACAGGGATCCAGGAAACACCATATATTTT. Protein: CATSRDRDPGNTIYF.

The V call is TRBV18, the J call TRBJ2-5; 8 bases are shared with TRBD1. Germline CDR1 and CDR2: KGHSH and LQKENI. The CDR3 consists of 15 residues. V lost 3 bases, J lost 3 bases, and 6 bases stayed unmatched. The CDR3 reads CASSPGTGPKETQYF. The DNA for the CDR3 is TGTGCCAGCTCACCCGGGACAGGTCCGAAAGAGACCCAGTACTTC.

Only a few counts were recorded for this clone. The rearrangement uses TRBV20-1 and TRBJ2-3; 10 bases align to TRBD1. This CDR3 has 13 residues. V was clipped by 5 bases and J by 5 bases; unmatched bases: 4. Germline V gene data show CDR1 as DFQATT and CDR2 as SNEGSKA (reference sequence). CDR3 sequence: CSADRGRQDTQYF. The DNA of the CDR3 is TGCAGTGCTGACAGGGGGCGACAAGATACGCAGTATTTT.

This clone was counted at least ten times. The chain's CDR3 is CASSSIGQGSSYEQYF. The DNA of the CDR3 is TGTGCCAGCAGCTCAATAGGACAGGGCTCATCCTACGAGCAGTACTTC. The chain combines TRBV11-2 with TRBJ2-7, with TRBD1 identical over 8 bases. This CDR3 contains 16 residues. V trimming: 4 bases; J trimming: 1 base; junction bases outside the gene matches: 9. The germline V gene has CDR1 SGHAT and CDR2 FQNNGV. Full variable domain (remainder filled in from reference TRBV11-2 and TRBJ2-7): EAGVAQSPRYKIIEKRQSVAFWCNPISGHATLYWYQQILGQGPKLLIQFQNNGVVDDSQLPKDRFSAERLKGVDSTLKIQPAKLEDSAVYLCASSSIGQGSSYEQYFGPGTRLTVT.

This clone was observed at least ten times. V gene TRBV20-1 combines with J gene TRBJ2-1; 9 bases are shared with TRBD1. CDR3 length equals 15 residues. V was clipped by 6 bases and J by 6 bases; unmatched bases: 12. Germline assignment: CDR1 DFQATT and CDR2 SNEGSKA (reference sequence). The CDR3 DNA follows: TGCAGTGCCCCGCAGGGACAGGGAATCAGCAATGAGCAGTTCTTC. It codes for CSAPQGQGISNEQFF.

The table lists this clone with many counts. V usage is TRBV11-2 and J usage is TRBJ2-1, with D perhaps matching TRBD1 or TRBD2 (5 bases each). Germline V lookup: CDR1 SGHAT, CDR2 FQNNGV. Trimming removed 4 bases at V and 1 base at J, with 17 bases between. CDR3 length equals 17 residues. The CDR3 here is CASSSTGASKSYNEQFF. For the CDR3, the DNA is TGTGCCAGCAGCTCAACCGGGGCCTCCAAATCCTACAATGAGCAGTTCTTC.

This clone was detected ten times or more. The chain employs TRBV9 and TRBJ2-2; possibly TRBD2 for D (6 bases). The CDR3 runs to 15 residues. In germline, CDR1 is SGDLS, CDR2 YYNGEE. V lost 0 bases, J lost 1 base, and 7 bases lay in between. As DNA, the CDR3 is TGTGCCAGCAGCGTAGGCGGGATGAACACCGGGGAGCTGTTTTTT. Protein product: CASSVGGMNTGELFF.

This clone has just a few counts. This chain connects TRBV20-1 to TRBJ2-3; the D is unclear. CDR1 is DFQATT, CDR2 SNEGSKA, per germline (reference sequence). The V and J ends lost 6 bases and 0 bases respectively, with 7 bases between them. This CDR3 has 12 residues. The DNA for the CDR3 is TGCAGTGCCATCGGTAGCACAGATACGCAGTATTTT. This sequence encodes CSAIGSTDTQYF.

Worth noting for this clone: One base away lies a much larger clone, so this may be a sequencing read error. The chain links TRBV7-3 to TRBJ2-1, with TRBD2 as a possible D gene (6 bases). In germline, CDR1 is SGHTA, CDR2 FQGTGA. CDR3 length: 14 residues. The CDR3 DNA is TGTGCCAGCGGGCTTGAAGGGGAGGACCCCGAGCATTTCTTC. It encodes CASGLEGEDPEHFF.